Presented here are 18 T cell receptor beta chains from one specimen sequenced in a study of cytomegalovirus exposure and HLA in healthy donors. Primers for the PCR totalled 60 Vbeta and 13 Jbeta. Only in-frame clones appear in the TCRdb table, and some are missing; sequencing was by immunoSEQ multiplex PCR. In the table there are approximately 150,000 clones, approximately 81% of which are singletons. The sequenced sample consisted of PBMCs. Receptor source: a man in his thirties or forties in good health and CMV-seronegative.

The CDR3: CASRPPGLRTDTQYF. CDR3 nucleotide sequence: TGTGCCAGTAGGCCCCCGGGACTGAGAACAGATACGCAGTATTTT. The rearrangement uses TRBV19 and TRBJ2-3, with a possible D match to TRBD2 (6 bases). Trimming left V 6 bases short and J 3 bases short, with 16 bases between. CDR1 and CDR2 from the germline V gene are LNHDA and SQIVND (reference sequence). The CDR3 loop spans 15 amino acids.

The J gene is TRBJ2-7, the V gene TRBV7-6; the D is unclear. CDR1 and CDR2 from the germline V gene are SGHVS and FNYEAQ. V dropped 3 bases and J dropped 5 bases, with 17 bases sitting between them. This CDR3 has 15 amino acids. The CDR3 DNA reads as TGTGCCAGCAGCTTCGGTCTAGTAATTTGCCACGAGCAGTACTTC. Its protein product is CASSFGLVICHEQYF.

Note on this clone: One end of the junction is discordant with germline, which a read error may explain. V usage is TRBV25-1 and J usage is TRBJ2-1, with a tentative D call TRBD1 (5 bases). The length of the CDR3 is 15 residues. Germline values: CDR1 MGHDK, CDR2 SYGVNS. The chain's CDR3 is CASSEPYRSYNERFF. In DNA form, the CDR3 reads TGTGCCAGCAGTGAACCATACAGGAGCTACAATGAGCGGTTCTTC.

The chain couples TRBV23-1 to TRBJ2-7, with a possible D match to TRBD1 (6 bases). TRBV23-1 belongs to the ORF category, with a function that is uncertain. V shed 2 bases and J shed 0 bases, with 14 bases lying between them. The CDR3 extends over 16 amino acids. The CDR3 loop is CASSQIDRRDSYEQYF. In DNA form, the CDR3 reads TGCGCCAGCAGTCAAATCGACAGGCGAGACTCCTACGAGCAGTACTTC.

The chain uses TRBV9 and TRBJ2-7, with D possibly matching TRBD2 (5 bases). Germline-derived CDR1 and CDR2 are SGDLS and YYNGEE. The CDR3 runs 16 residues. Trimming stripped 0 bases from V and 5 bases from J, with 18 bases between. The CDR3 protein is CASSVALAGLLDEQYF. The CDR3 nucleotides read TGTGCCAGCAGCGTAGCGCTCGCGGGTCTCCTAGACGAGCAGTACTTC.

The chain is built from TRBV4-1 and TRBJ2-2; 8 bases fit TRBD2. The CDR3 has 16 amino acids. The germline gives CDR1 MGHRA, CDR2 YSYEKL. Trimming cost V 1 base and J 5 bases; bases outside gene matches: 6. CDR3 loop: CASSQAGGPPTGELFF. CDR3 nucleotides: TGCGCCAGCAGCCAAGCGGGGGGGCCTCCAACCGGGGAGCTGTTTTTT.

V gene TRBV30 combines with J gene TRBJ1-3, with no clear D. CDR3 length: 14 amino acids. The germline V gene encodes CDR1 GTSNPN and CDR2 SVGIG (reference sequence). Trimming left V 2 bases short and J 0 bases short, with 8 bases between. The DNA for the CDR3 is TGTGCCTGGAGTCGACTGGGCTCTGGAAACACCATATATTTT. Its translation: CAWSRLGSGNTIYF.

The chain has TRBV18 and TRBJ1-1, with a weak D call TRBD1 (5 bases). The germline V and J ends were trimmed by 3 bases and 0 bases, with 11 bases remaining between them. Germline V gives CDR1 KGHSH, CDR2 LQKENI. This CDR3 contains 15 residues. In DNA, the CDR3 is TGTGCCAGCTCACCGCGGGACTTCATGAACACTGAAGCTTTCTTT. Its protein is CASSPRDFMNTEAFF.

The chain is built from TRBV30 and TRBJ2-5, with 8 positions matching TRBD1. In germline, CDR1 is GTSNPN, CDR2 SVGIG (reference sequence). The CDR3 has 14 amino acids. V was clipped by 0 bases and J by 5 bases; unmatched bases: 5. The CDR3 loop is CAWSVGQGVETQYF. The CDR3 bases are TGTGCCTGGAGTGTTGGACAGGGCGTTGAGACCCAGTACTTC.

This chain uses TRBV15 with TRBJ2-3; possible D gene TRBD2, 6 bases. Germline-derived CDR1 and CDR2 are LNHNV and YYDKDF (reference sequence). V was trimmed by 0 bases and J by 1 base, leaving 14 bases between them. The CDR3 loop spans 17 amino acids. Here the CDR3 reads CATSRDRRLGRTDTQYF. Here the CDR3 DNA reads TGTGCCACCAGCAGAGATAGGAGACTAGGCCGCACAGATACGCAGTATTTT. Using reference TRBV15 and TRBJ2-3 for the parts outside the CDR3, the full variable domain is DAMVIQNPRYQVTQFGKPVTLSCSQTLNHNVMYWYQQKSSQAPKLLFHYYDKDFNNEADTPDNFQSRRPNTSFCFLDIRSPGLGDTAMYLCATSRDRRLGRTDTQYFGPGTRLTVL.

V usage is TRBV4-1 and J usage is TRBJ1-2; a possible D gene is TRBD1 (5 bases). This CDR3 spans 12 amino acids. V lost 7 bases to trimming and J lost 7 bases, with 13 bases between them. CDR1 and CDR2 (germline): MGHRA, YSYEKL. CDR3 sequence reads: CASIRGSGGYTF. The CDR3 DNA is TGCGCCAGCATACGGGGGTCAGGTGGCTACACCTTC.

This chain joins TRBV7-6 and TRBJ2-5, with unresolved D. The CDR3 totals 15 residues. Deletions cut 4 bases from V and 1 base from J, with 13 bases between. Germline assignment: CDR1 SGHVS and CDR2 FNYEAQ. The CDR3 DNA reads as TGTGCCAGCAGCTCCTCCGGAGCATCCCAAGAGACCCAGTACTTC. This codes for CASSSSGASQETQYF.

In this sample, this clone turned up once. This sequence joins TRBV7-9 and TRBJ1-2, with TRBD1 as a possible D gene (5 bases). The CDR3 totals 13 residues. CDR1 is SEHNR and CDR2 is FQNEAQ in the germline V gene (reference sequence). V was cut by 5 bases and J by 4 bases, with 11 bases left in between. The CDR3 is CASSPTELYGYTF. The CDR3 coding sequence is TGTGCCAGCAGCCCGACAGAACTCTATGGCTACACCTTC.

The chain combines TRBV4-3 with TRBJ2-5, with 7 nucleotides matching TRBD1. The J call may be wrong; the DNA end is better matched by TRBJ2-7. This CDR3 has 13 residues. The V gene's germline CDR1 is LGHNA and CDR2 YSLEER. CDR3 in DNA: TGCGCCAGCAGCGCCGGGACAGTCTACGAGCAGTACTTC. Translation: CASSAGTVYEQYF.

The CDR3 is CASSLVASGSINEQFF. CDR3 coding DNA: TGTGCCAGCAGCTTAGTAGCTAGCGGGAGTATTAATGAGCAGTTCTTC. This chain joins TRBV7-9 and TRBJ2-1, with 10 positions matching TRBD2. V trimming: 1 base; J trimming: 7 bases; junction bases outside the gene matches: 7. Germline V gene data show CDR1 as SEHNR and CDR2 as FQNEAQ (reference sequence). The CDR3 is 16 amino acids.

The chain is built from TRBV2 and TRBJ2-5; TRBD1 aligns across 7 bases. Germline assignment: CDR1 SNHLY and CDR2 FYNNEI. The CDR3 has 14 residues. The junction had 9 bases not matched to a gene; V was cut back by 6 bases and J by 5 bases. CDR3 residues: CASRDRSRRETQYF. In DNA, the CDR3 is TGTGCCAGCAGGGACAGGTCCCGACGTGAGACCCAGTACTTC.

V and J are TRBV2 and TRBJ1-5, with a possible D match to TRBD1 (5 bases). Per the germline V gene, CDR1 is SNHLY and CDR2 is FYNNEI. The CDR3 sequence is 16 residues long. Trimming cost V 3 bases and J 0 bases, with 12 bases left between them. CDR3 sequence (DNA): TGTGCCAGCAGTGATCAGGGCGCCGGTAGCAATCAGCCCCAGCATTTT. Amino acids: CASSDQGAGSNQPQHF.

This clone was detected only once. V usage is TRBV6-5 and J usage is TRBJ2-1; weak D call: TRBD2 (7 bases). The CDR3 consists of 13 residues. Germline V gene data show CDR1 as MNHEY and CDR2 as SVGAGI. Trimming took off 6 bases at V and 4 bases at J, with 10 bases between the two ends. CDR3 in DNA: TGTGCCAGCAGCGCGGGGGCTTACAATGAGCAGTTCTTC. It is translated as CASSAGAYNEQFF.